The next 2 T cell receptor beta chains were all read from a single sample in a study of T-cell reconstitution after alpha-beta-depleted transplantation in children. TCRbeta library construction was performed incorporating unique molecular identifiers. Each CDR3 protein is one row after TCRdb ran MiXCR on the PCR reads. The sample lists about 110,000 distinct CDR3 sequences; around 6.4% were seen once. This specimen consisted of PBMCs, mostly from graft donor cells, obtained 360 days after TCRalphabeta/CD19-depleted stem cell transplant. These receptors all come from a male patient aged 2 to 10 who had a stem cell transplant for acute lymphoblastic leukemia, so the T cells may come from the graft donor.

This clonotype has at least ten counts. The rearrangement joins TRBV20-1 to TRBJ2-3; 14 bases match TRBD2. The germline V gene has CDR1 DFQATT and CDR2 SNEGSKA (reference sequence). V lost 6 bases, J lost 6 bases, and 5 bases stayed unmatched. The CDR3 length is 14 residues. CDR3: CSARLAGGPDTQYF. The CDR3 DNA sequence: TGCAGTGCCCGACTAGCGGGGGGGCCGGATACGCAGTATTTT.

The sample holds many counts of this clonotype. The rearrangement links TRBV6-5 to TRBJ2-5; D gene ambiguous. Per germline, CDR1 MNHEY and CDR2 SVGAGI. The CDR3 has 12 residues. V lost 5 bases and J lost 2, with 6 bases in between. CDR3 in amino acids: CASSKEQETQYF. The CDR3 region has the DNA TGTGCCAGCAGTAAGGAGCAAGAGACCCAGTACTTC.